This T cell receptor beta chain was sequenced in a study of TIL therapy for anti-PD-1-resistant metastatic lung cancer. The CDR3 contains 13 residues. Germline V gene data show CDR1 as SGHAT and CDR2 as FQNNGV. Trimming took 5 bases from V and 7 from J, leaving 13 bases between them. Time point meaning: pre-treatment sample, taken before nivolumab and TIL therapy. The tumor samples were excised metastases, mostly pleural nodules or supraclavicular lymph nodes. Stage 4 NSCLC adults joined between late 2017 and 2020. The libraries were made with immunoSEQ v3. This table comes from immunoSEQ multiplex PCR, and its TCRdb copy is limited to in-frame clones, with some not included. Of about 26,000 clones listed, 63% were seen once; the top ten hold about 16%.

This TCR was sampled from a woman aged 30-79 years with non-small cell lung cancer. The sequencing here drew on tumor tissue, taken at baseline. The chain links TRBV11-2 to TRBJ2-3, with D hard to call. The CDR3 DNA sequence: TGTGCCAGCAGCCCCAGGTTATTAAATACGCAGTATTTT. Translated, it gives CASSPRLLNTQYF. Together with reference TRBV11-2 and TRBJ2-3, the CDR3 gives the full variable domain: EAGVAQSPRYKIIEKRQSVAFWCNPISGHATLYWYQQILGQGPKLLIQFQNNGVVDDSQLPKDRFSAERLKGVDSTLKIQPAKLEDSAVYLCASSPRLLNTQYFGPGTRLTVL.